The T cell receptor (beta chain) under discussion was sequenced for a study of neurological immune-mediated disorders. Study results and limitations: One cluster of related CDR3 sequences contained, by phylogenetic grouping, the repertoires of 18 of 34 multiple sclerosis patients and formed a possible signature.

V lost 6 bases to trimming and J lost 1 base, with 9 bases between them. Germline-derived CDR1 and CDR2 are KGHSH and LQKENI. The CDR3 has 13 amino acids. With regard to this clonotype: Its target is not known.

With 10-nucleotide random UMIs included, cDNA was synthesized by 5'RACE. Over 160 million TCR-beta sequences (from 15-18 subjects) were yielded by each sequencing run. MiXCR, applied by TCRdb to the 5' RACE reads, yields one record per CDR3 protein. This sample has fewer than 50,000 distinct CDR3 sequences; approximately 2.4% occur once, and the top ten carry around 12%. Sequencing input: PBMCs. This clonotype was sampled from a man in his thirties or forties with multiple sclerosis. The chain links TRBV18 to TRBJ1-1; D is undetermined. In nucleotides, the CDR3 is TGTGCCAGCTCGGCAGGAAAGAACACTGAAGCTTTCTTT. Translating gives CASSAGKNTEAFF.